This T cell receptor (beta chain) originates from a study of shared clonotypes between healthy human individuals. This clone was seen a single time. The method was immunoSEQ multiplex PCR; TCRdb's version includes in-frame clones alone and lacks a portion of them. The sample lists 2 million to 2.5 million clones, 85% to 95% occurring once. The sequenced material came from naive CD4+ T cells from PBMCs. Subset specified: CD45RA+ positively selected. This TCR derives from a young man in good health. Some clones in this sample may be carry-over from other donors' samples.

As DNA, the CDR3 is TGTGCCAGCAAACTGGGGGCGCTGGACTATGGCTACACCTTC. Amino acid sequence: CASKLGALDYGYTF. The chain recombines TRBV6-1 with TRBJ1-2, with D perhaps matching TRBD1 (6 bases). The CDR3 extends over 14 amino acids. Germline V gene lookup returns CDR1 MNHNS and CDR2 SASEGT. V gave up 7 bases and J gave up 3 bases, with 15 bases separating them.